The 2 T cell receptor beta chains below come from one sample, sequenced in a study of blood T cell repertoires in COVID-19. Assay used: immunoSEQ multiplex PCR; TCRdb lists only in-frame clones, some missing. The table lists approximately 180,000 clones, 75% to 80% of them singletons. The sequenced sample was peripheral blood. The source is a woman in her seventies with acute or convalescent COVID-19.

The chain uses TRBV7-2 and TRBJ2-5; 8 nucleotides line up with TRBD2. V shed 6 bases and J 2 bases; nucleotides not matched to a gene: 11. The CDR3 runs 16 residues. CDR1 is SGHTA, CDR2 FQGNSA, per germline. CDR3 sequence: CASRLNGGRSQETQYF. For the CDR3, the DNA is TGTGCCAGCAGATTGAACGGCGGGAGGAGTCAAGAGACCCAGTACTTC.

The chain employs TRBV5-4 and TRBJ1-6, with TRBD1 as a possible D gene (5 bases). Looked up from germline, CDR1 is SGHNT and CDR2 is YYREEE (reference sequence). This CDR3 comprises 15 residues. V lost 3 bases and J lost 9, with 16 bases in between. The CDR3 loop is CASSSGRGAGSPLHF. The CDR3 nucleotides read TGTGCCAGCAGCTCGGGGCGGGGCGCGGGTTCACCCCTCCACTTT.